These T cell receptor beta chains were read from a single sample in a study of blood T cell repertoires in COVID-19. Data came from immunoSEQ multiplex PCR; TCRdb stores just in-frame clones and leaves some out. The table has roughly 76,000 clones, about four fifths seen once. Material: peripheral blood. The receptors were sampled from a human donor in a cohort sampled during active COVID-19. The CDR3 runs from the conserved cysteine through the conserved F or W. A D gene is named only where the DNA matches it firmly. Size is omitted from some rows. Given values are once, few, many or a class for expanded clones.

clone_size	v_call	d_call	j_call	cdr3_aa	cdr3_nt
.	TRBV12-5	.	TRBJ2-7	CASGFAPYSGAYLQQYF	TGTGCTAGTGGTTTTGCCCCCTATTCGGGAGCGTACCTTCAGCAGTACTTC
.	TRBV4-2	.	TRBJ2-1	CASSPLARDNEQFF	TGTGCCAGCAGCCCCCTCGCACGGGACAATGAGCAGTTCTTC
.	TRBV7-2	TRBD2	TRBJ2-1	CASSGGGKNSYNEQFF	TGTGCCAGCAGCGGGGGGGGAAAGAACTCCTACAATGAGCAGTTCTTC
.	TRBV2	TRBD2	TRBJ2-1	CASSETSGGGRTDEQFF	TGTGCCAGCAGTGAGACTAGCGGGGGAGGGAGAACAGATGAGCAGTTCTTC
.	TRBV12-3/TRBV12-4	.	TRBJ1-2	CASSKDMAYGYTF	TGTGCCAGCAGCAAGGACATGGCCTATGGCTACACCTTC
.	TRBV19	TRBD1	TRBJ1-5	CASNSDRGSNQPQHF	TGTGCCAGTAACTCGGACAGGGGCAGTAATCAGCCCCAGCATTTT
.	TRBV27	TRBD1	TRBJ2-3	CASSSQGALADTQYF	TGTGCCAGCAGTTCACAGGGGGCGCTGGCAGATACGCAGTATTTT
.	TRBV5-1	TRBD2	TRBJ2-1	CASSQGLAVNNEQFF	TGCGCCAGCAGCCAAGGACTAGCGGTTAACAATGAGCAGTTCTTC
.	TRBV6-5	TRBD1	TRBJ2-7	CASRPGQSSYEQYF	TGTGCCAGCAGGCCGGGACAGTCTTCCTACGAGCAGTACTTC
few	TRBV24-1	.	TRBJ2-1	CATSNYPLYNEQFF	TGTGCCACCAGTAACTACCCTCTTTACAATGAGCAGTTCTTC
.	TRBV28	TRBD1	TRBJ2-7	CASSLRDSSYEQYF	TGTGCCAGCAGTTTGAGGGACAGCTCCTACGAGCAGTACTTC
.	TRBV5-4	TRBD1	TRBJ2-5	CASSRARGRETQYF	TGTGCCAGCAGCCGTGCCAGGGGGCGGGAGACCCAGTACTTC
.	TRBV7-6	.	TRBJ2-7	CASRKGTSGKNYEQYF	TGTGCCAGCAGGAAGGGGACAAGCGGGAAAAACTACGAGCAGTACTTC
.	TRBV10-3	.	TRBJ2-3	CAISESQGWATDTQYF	TGTGCCATCAGTGAATCTCAGGGATGGGCCACAGATACGCAGTATTTT
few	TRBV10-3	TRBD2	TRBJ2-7	CAISVAGGPEQYF	TGTGCCATCAGTGTGGCGGGAGGGCCCGAGCAGTACTTC
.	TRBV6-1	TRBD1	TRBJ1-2	CASSDSPGTGIYGYTF	TGTGCCAGCAGTGACAGTCCCGGGACAGGGATCTATGGCTACACCTTC
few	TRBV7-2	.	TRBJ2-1	CASSFSSYNEQFF	TGTGCCAGCAGCTTTAGCTCCTACAATGAGCAGTTCTTC
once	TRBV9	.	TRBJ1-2	CASSYDNSGLRYGYTF	TGTGCCAGCAGCTACGACAATTCCGGCCTTCGGTATGGCTACACCTTC